These 6 T cell receptor beta chains were sequenced from one sample in a study of identical twins. A single record per CDR3 protein comes from TCRdb applying MiXCR to the 5' RACE reads. The repertoire consists of about 520,000 distinct CDR3 sequences, with approximately 22% occurring once and the leading ten covering about 0.91%. These sequences were also reported in another study, on T cells expressing NK-cell markers.

The sequencing input was CD4+ T cells sorted from blood. These TCRs come from a woman aged 18-29 years in good health.

This clonotype was seen a few times. The chain couples TRBV20-1 to TRBJ2-1; D unclear. CDR3 size: 14 residues. The germline CDR1 and CDR2 sequences are DFQATT and SNEGSKA (reference sequence). V was pared by 2 bases and J by 1 base, with 9 bases between. Written as DNA, the CDR3 is TGCAGTGCTAGAAAGCGAGTATCCTACAATGAGCAGTTCTTC. Translated, it gives CSARKRVSYNEQFF.

CDR3 in DNA: TGTGCCAGCAGCGGGACCAACTACAATGAGCAGTTCTTC. As protein: CASSGTNYNEQFF. The rearrangement joins TRBV9 to TRBJ2-1; D is unclear. V lost 3 bases to trimming and J lost 3 bases, with 7 bases between them. The CDR3 covers 13 residues. Germline assignment: CDR1 SGDLS and CDR2 YYNGEE. Based on the CDR3 plus reference TRBV9 and TRBJ2-1, the full variable domain is DSGVTQTPKHLITATGQRVTLRCSPRSGDLSVYWYQQSLDQGLQFLIQYYNGEERAKGNILERFSAQQFPDLHSELNLSSLELGDSALYFCASSGTNYNEQFFGPGTRLTVL.

This clonotype has a handful of counts. V gene TRBV7-6 combines with J gene TRBJ2-1; the match to TRBD2 covers 15 bases. The ends lost 2 bases at V and 6 bases at J; junction bases unmatched: 8. Germline V gene sequence: CDR1 SGHVS, CDR2 FNYEAQ. There are 18 residues in the CDR3. The CDR3 DNA follows: TGTGCCAGCAGCTTAAGGGCCCGGACTAGCGGGAGGGGCAATGAGCAGTTCTTC. Translated: CASSLRARTSGRGNEQFF.

V usage is TRBV2 and J usage is TRBJ1-5; D is ambiguous. V lost 3 bases to trimming and J lost 7 bases, with 13 bases between them. Per the germline V gene, CDR1 is SNHLY and CDR2 is FYNNEI. The CDR3 is 14 residues long. The CDR3 reads CASSDFGVGQPQHF. Here the CDR3 DNA reads TGTGCCAGCAGTGATTTCGGGGTAGGGCAGCCCCAGCATTTT. Full variable domain (rest looked up from reference TRBV2 and TRBJ1-5): EPEVTQTPSHQVTQMGQEVILRCVPISNHLYFYWYRQILGQKVEFLVSFYNNEISEKSEIFDDQFSVERPDGSNFTLKIRSTKLEDSAMYFCASSDFGVGQPQHFGDGTRLSIL.

J is TRBJ1-1 and V is TRBV18; no clear D. CDR1 and CDR2 (germline): KGHSH, LQKENI. The ends were cut back, 2 bases at V and 9 bases at J, with 13 bases in the middle. The CDR3 spans 13 residues. CDR3 in DNA: TGTGCCAGCTCACCATCAGGCTGGGCCCAAGCTTTCTTT. It yields the protein CASSPSGWAQAFF.

This clonotype was picked up many times. The rearrangement joins TRBV7-9 to TRBJ2-1, with D tentatively TRBD1 (5 bases). This CDR3 contains 15 residues. The germline CDR1 and CDR2 sequences are SEHNR and FQNEAQ (reference sequence). V dropped 6 bases and J dropped 9 bases, with 21 bases sitting between them. In nucleotides, the CDR3 is TGTGCCAGCAGGGTAGGGGCCTTCGGCAGAAGTGAGCAGTTCTTC. Translating it yields CASRVGAFGRSEQFF.